This T cell receptor (beta chain) was recovered during a study of cytomegalovirus exposure and HLA in healthy donors. Study outcomes and limitations: Links to common viral pathogens appeared, in a later analysis, for several of the most significant clusters.

PCR was performed using 60 Vbeta and 13 Jbeta primers. Assay: immunoSEQ multiplex PCR; the TCRdb copy retains only in-frame clones and omits some. Found here are roughly 110,000 clones, approximately 74% of them singletons; the top ten hold roughly 15%. The germline V gene has CDR1 LGHNA and CDR2 YNFKEQ. The CDR3 runs 15 residues. V was cut by 1 base and J by 3 bases, with 10 bases left in between. A remark on this clone: Its cognate antigen is unknown.

This chain uses TRBV4-2 with TRBJ1-5, with D unclear. Sequencing was done on a sample of PBMCs. This TCR was sampled from a woman aged 40 to 50 in good health and CMV-seropositive. The DNA for the CDR3 is TGTGCCAGCAGCCAAGCCCACGGGGACAATCAGCCCCAGCATTTT. It yields the protein CASSQAHGDNQPQHF.